The 17 T cell receptor beta chains presented below share a single source sample, sequenced in a study of blood T cell repertoires in COVID-19. TCRdb's table, derived via immunoSEQ multiplex PCR, lists solely in-frame clones and lacks some. The table lists around 180,000 clones, about 90% of them singletons. Sequencing was carried out using peripheral blood. The receptors derive from a man aged 70-80 years with active or convalescent COVID-19.

The chain employs TRBV7-2 and TRBJ1-1; possibly TRBD1 for D (5 bases). Germline V gives CDR1 SGHTA, CDR2 FQGNSA. The CDR3 has 13 residues. V dropped 5 bases and J dropped 0 bases, with 7 bases sitting between them. The CDR3: CASSTTVNTEAFF. CDR3 nucleotides: TGTGCCAGCAGCACGACAGTGAACACTGAAGCTTTCTTT.

The chain couples TRBV6-2 or TRBV6-3 to TRBJ1-5; D might be TRBD1 (6 bases). V lost 2 bases and J lost 9, with 11 bases in between. CDR1 is MNHEY and CDR2 is SVGEGT in the germline V gene. The length of the CDR3 is 13 residues. CDR3 DNA sequence: TGTGCCAGCAGTTACGAAAGGGGGAGGCCCCAGCATTTT. It is translated as CASSYERGRPQHF.

V usage is TRBV19 and J usage is TRBJ2-7, with unresolved D. Trimming shortened V by 4 bases and J by 0 bases, and 13 bases separated the two germline ends. The CDR3 extends over 15 amino acids. The germline CDR1 and CDR2 sequences are LNHDA and SQIVND (reference sequence). The CDR3 loop is CASSSSGPSSYEQYF. CDR3 nucleotides: TGTGCCAGTAGTAGTTCGGGTCCTTCCTCCTACGAGCAGTACTTC.

The sample holds one count of this clone. The V and J genes are TRBV6-6 and TRBJ2-5, with 14 bases aligning to TRBD2. The CDR3 consists of 15 residues. Germline V gene data show CDR1 as MNHNY and CDR2 as SVGAGI (reference sequence). The J segment lost 5 bases and the V segment lost 4 bases, leaving 3 bases of the junction unmatched. The CDR3 region is CASSSGTSGSETQYF. The DNA for the CDR3 is TGTGCCAGCAGTTCCGGGACTAGCGGGAGTGAGACCCAGTACTTC.

This chain uses TRBV6-2 or TRBV6-3 with TRBJ1-1, with TRBD1 identical over 7 bases. This CDR3 has 15 amino acids. Germline-derived CDR1 and CDR2 are MNHEY and SVGEGT. V was pared by 2 bases and J by 6 bases, with 9 bases of the junction left unmatched. The CDR3 nucleotides are TGTGCCAGCAGTTACCCCTGGACAGGAGGGTCTGAAGCTTTCTTT. This sequence encodes CASSYPWTGGSEAFF.

This rearrangement joins TRBV5-8 to TRBJ2-4, with 7 nucleotides matching TRBD2. CDR1 and CDR2 from the germline V gene are SGHTS and YDEGEE. This CDR3 is built from 15 residues. After removal of 4 bases from V and 5 bases from J, the junction contained 9 bases not matched to a gene. The CDR3 DNA follows: TGTGCCAGCAGCCGGGGGGAAGGGTCCCAAAACATTCAGTACTTC. Protein sequence: CASSRGEGSQNIQYF.

This rearrangement joins TRBV5-1 to TRBJ2-7; 8 nucleotides line up with TRBD1. J lost 5 bases, V lost 5 bases, and 9 bases had no gene match. Germline assignment: CDR1 SGHRS and CDR2 YFSETQ. The CDR3 is made up of 14 amino acids. CDR3 amino acids: CASRFTDRDNEQYF. CDR3 coding DNA: TGCGCCAGCAGATTTACGGACAGGGACAACGAGCAGTACTTC.

The CDR3 loop is CASSLITVTYGYTF. DNA for the CDR3: TGTGCCAGCAGCTTAATCACAGTTACGTATGGCTACACCTTC. The V call is TRBV7-2, the J call TRBJ1-2; D gene ambiguous. CDR1 SGHTA and CDR2 FQGNSA come from the germline V gene. The V end lost 2 bases, the J end lost 5 bases, and 12 bases lay between the germline ends. The CDR3 contains 14 residues.

The chain uses TRBV5-1 and TRBJ2-5; D unclear. This CDR3 has 15 amino acids. V lost 5 bases and J lost 7, with 21 bases in between. Looked up from germline, CDR1 is SGHRS and CDR2 is YFSETQ. The CDR3 sequence is CASSRLPTQRSTQYF. CDR3 in DNA: TGCGCCAGCAGTCGTTTACCTACCCAGCGTTCGACCCAGTACTTC.

The chain uses TRBV7-2 and TRBJ1-1; 8 bases are shared with TRBD1. The CDR3 spans 17 residues. Unmatched junction bases numbered 10, after V lost 0 bases and J lost 4 bases. Germline V CDR1 and CDR2: SGHTA, FQGNSA. CDR3 nucleotides: TGTGCCAGCAGCTTAGCGATGACCAGGGGGCTAGTCACTGAAGCTTTCTTT. This codes for CASSLAMTRGLVTEAFF. Looking up the rest from reference TRBV7-2 and TRBJ1-1 gives the full variable domain: GAGVSQSPSNKVTEKGKDVELRCDPISGHTALYWYRQSLGQGLEFLIYFQGNSAPDKSGLPSDRFSAERTGGSVSTLTIQRTQQEDSAVYLCASSLAMTRGLVTEAFFGQGTRLTVV.

V is TRBV30 and J is TRBJ2-1, with 13 bases that match TRBD2. Trimming took 4 bases from V and 7 from J; bases not matched to a gene: 7. This CDR3 contains 15 residues. CDR1 GTSNPN and CDR2 SVGIG come from the germline V gene (reference sequence). CDR3 residues: CAWTEGTSGENEQFF. The CDR3 region has the DNA TGTGCCTGGACCGAGGGGACTAGCGGGGAGAATGAGCAGTTCTTC. Drawing the rest from reference TRBV30 and TRBJ2-1, the complete variable domain is SQTIHQWPATLVQPVGSPLSLECTVEGTSNPNLYWYRQAAGRGLQLLFYSVGIGQISSEVPQNLSASRPQDRQFILSSKKLLLSDSGFYLCAWTEGTSGENEQFFGPGTRLTVL.

The chain carries TRBV9 and TRBJ1-1; 7 nucleotides line up with TRBD1. Germline-derived CDR1 and CDR2 are SGDLS and YYNGEE. The CDR3 has 15 amino acids. With 0 bases clipped from V and 5 bases from J, the junction kept 7 bases outside the gene matches. The CDR3 reads CASSVDARGVTEAFF. The CDR3 DNA follows: TGTGCCAGCAGCGTAGATGCCAGGGGGGTTACTGAAGCTTTCTTT.

The chain employs TRBV4-1 and TRBJ2-3; a possible D gene is TRBD1 (5 bases). Germline assignment: CDR1 MGHRA and CDR2 YSYEKL. CDR3 length equals 15 residues. V was pared by 5 bases and J by 2 bases, with 14 bases between. Here the CDR3 DNA reads TGCGCCAGCAGCTACCAGGGTGGCGCCACAGATACGCAGTATTTT. Amino acid sequence: CASSYQGGATDTQYF.

The rearrangement links TRBV29-1 to TRBJ1-5; D may be TRBD1 (5 bases). CDR1 is SQVTM, CDR2 ANQGSEA, per germline. The CDR3 length is 14 residues. The V gene lost 6 bases and the J gene lost 3 bases, with 15 bases spanning the gap. Here the CDR3 reads CSVKWGGDNQPQHF. In DNA, the CDR3 is TGCAGCGTAAAATGGGGGGGGGACAATCAGCCCCAGCATTTT.

The chain uses TRBV2 and TRBJ1-6; 8 bases align to TRBD1. J was trimmed by 6 bases and V by 5 bases; bases with no gene match: 3. CDR1 and CDR2 (germline): SNHLY, FYNNEI. This CDR3 contains 14 residues. CDR3 in amino acids: CASSKDRVNSPLHF. CDR3 nucleotide sequence: TGTGCCAGCAGTAAGGACAGGGTTAATTCACCCCTCCACTTT.

The CDR3 sequence: CASSQTGSMLFF. CDR3 bases: TGTGCCAGCAGCCAGACAGGATCTATGCTGTTTTTT. The chain couples TRBV3-1 (or the pseudogene TRBV3-2) to TRBJ1-4; the D gene is possibly TRBD1 (6 bases). The CDR3 length is 12 residues. Trimming pared 3 bases from V and 14 bases from J, leaving 13 bases between. Germline assignment: CDR1 LGHDT and CDR2 YNNKEL (reference sequence).

The V and J genes are TRBV9 and TRBJ2-7, with a tentative D call TRBD1 (5 bases). The CDR3 loop spans 13 amino acids. The germline V gene encodes CDR1 SGDLS and CDR2 YYNGEE. V lost 3 bases to trimming and J lost 3 bases, with 10 bases between them. CDR3 loop: CASSEDQGYEQYF. CDR3 sequence (DNA): TGTGCCAGCAGCGAAGACCAGGGCTACGAGCAGTACTTC.